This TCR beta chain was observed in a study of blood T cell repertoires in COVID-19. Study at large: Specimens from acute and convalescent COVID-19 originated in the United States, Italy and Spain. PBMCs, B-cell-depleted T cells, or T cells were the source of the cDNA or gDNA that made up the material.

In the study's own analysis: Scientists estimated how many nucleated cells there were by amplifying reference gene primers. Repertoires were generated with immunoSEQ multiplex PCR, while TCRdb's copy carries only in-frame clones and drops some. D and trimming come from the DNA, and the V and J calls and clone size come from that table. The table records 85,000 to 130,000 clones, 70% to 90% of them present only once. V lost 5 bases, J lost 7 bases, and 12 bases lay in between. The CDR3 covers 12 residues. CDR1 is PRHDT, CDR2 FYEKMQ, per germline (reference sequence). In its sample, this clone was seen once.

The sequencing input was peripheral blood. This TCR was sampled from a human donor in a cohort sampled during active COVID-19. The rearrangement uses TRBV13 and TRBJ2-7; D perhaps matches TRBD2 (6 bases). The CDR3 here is CASSTLGGEQYF. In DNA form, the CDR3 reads TGTGCCAGCAGCACCCTGGGAGGAGAGCAGTACTTC.